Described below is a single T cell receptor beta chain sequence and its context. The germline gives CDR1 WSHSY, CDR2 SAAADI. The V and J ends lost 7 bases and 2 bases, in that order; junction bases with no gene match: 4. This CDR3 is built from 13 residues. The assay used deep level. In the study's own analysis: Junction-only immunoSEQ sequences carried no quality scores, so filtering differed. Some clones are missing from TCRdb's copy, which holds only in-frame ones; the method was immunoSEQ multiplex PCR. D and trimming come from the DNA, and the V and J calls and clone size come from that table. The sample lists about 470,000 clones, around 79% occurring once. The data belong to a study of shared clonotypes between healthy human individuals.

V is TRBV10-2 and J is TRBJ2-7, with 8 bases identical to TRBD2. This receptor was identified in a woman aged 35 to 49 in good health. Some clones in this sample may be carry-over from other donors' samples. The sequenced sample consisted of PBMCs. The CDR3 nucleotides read TGCGCCAGCAAGGGGCGGGGGGCCTACGAGCAGTACTTC. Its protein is CASKGRGAYEQYF.